The 2 T cell receptor beta chains in this list originate from one sample, sequenced in a study of cytotoxic CD8 clonotypes in ibrutinib-treated CLL. Generated by immunoSEQ multiplex PCR, the TCRdb table keeps only in-frame clones and is missing some. This table has fewer than 100,000 clones, 86% appearing once. Source: PBMCs, taken before ibrutinib treatment. Every receptor here comes from a human donor with chronic lymphocytic leukemia.

The J gene is TRBJ1-4, the V gene TRBV5-5; D ambiguous. CDR1 and CDR2 from the germline V gene are SGHKS and YYEKEE (reference sequence). The V gene lost 7 bases and the J gene lost 2 bases, with 12 bases spanning the gap. The CDR3 sequence is 14 residues long. The CDR3 coding sequence is TGTGCCAGCGACATGACGGGGACTAATGAAAAACTGTTTTTT. Amino acids: CASDMTGTNEKLFF.

The chain couples TRBV11-2 to TRBJ2-7; 9 bases map to TRBD2. CDR1 is SGHAT, CDR2 FQNNGV, per germline. Trimming removed 4 bases from V and 4 bases from J; junction bases left unmatched: 8. The CDR3 consists of 15 residues. This chain's CDR3 is CASSSTSGPQYEQYF. The CDR3, as DNA: TGTGCCAGCAGCTCAACTAGCGGGCCTCAATACGAGCAGTACTTC.